Below are 8 T cell receptor beta chains sequenced from a single sample in a study of cytomegalovirus exposure and HLA in healthy donors. PCR involved 60 Vbeta and 13 Jbeta primers. Method: immunoSEQ multiplex PCR; TCRdb's copy keeps in-frame clones and lacks some. The profile shows approximately 190,000 clones, 87% of them singletons. Input material: PBMCs. The source is a boy between 2 and 10 years old in good health and CMV-seronegative.

The chain carries TRBV7-6 and TRBJ1-1, with D possibly being TRBD1 (6 bases). V lost 6 bases and J lost 1, with 12 bases in between. Per the germline V gene, CDR1 is SGHVS and CDR2 is FNYEAQ. The CDR3 has 14 amino acids. The CDR3 coding sequence is TGTGCCAGCAGTCCCGAACAGGGGAACACTGAAGCTTTCTTT. Translating it yields CASSPEQGNTEAFF.

The chain is built from TRBV7-8 and TRBJ2-6, with a tentative D call TRBD2 (5 bases). Germline values: CDR1 SGHVS, CDR2 FQNEAQ. This CDR3 region has 17 residues. The V gene lost 1 base and the J gene lost 0 bases, with 10 bases spanning the gap. CDR3 sequence reads: CASSLDGVISGANVLTF. As DNA, the CDR3 is TGTGCCAGCAGCTTAGACGGGGTTATCTCTGGGGCCAACGTCCTGACTTTC.

This chain connects TRBV6-1 to TRBJ2-7; D ambiguous. The V end was cut by 5 bases, the J end by 1 base, with 9 bases between. This CDR3 region has 13 residues. In germline, CDR1 is MNHNS, CDR2 SASEGT. CDR3 nucleotide sequence: TGTGCCAGCAGTCGAGGTGCGTCCTACGAGCAGTACTTC. It is translated as CASSRGASYEQYF.

With respect to this clone: Other DNA sequences from this sample encode an identical CDR3 as well. The chain recombines TRBV5-1 with TRBJ1-1; 7 bases map to TRBD1. From germline, CDR1 is SGHRS and CDR2 YFSETQ. The CDR3 is made up of 14 amino acids. Unmatched junction bases numbered 1, after V lost 0 bases and J lost 2 bases. CDR3 sequence (DNA): TGCGCCAGCAGCTTGGAAGGGGGCAACACTGAAGCTTTCTTT. Translating it yields CASSLEGGNTEAFF.

This chain connects TRBV28 to TRBJ2-5; 7 bases align to TRBD1. Germline assignment: CDR1 MDHEN and CDR2 SYDVKM. CDR3 size: 14 residues. The V gene end was trimmed by 3 bases and the J gene end by 11 bases; junction bases not matched to a gene: 12. The DNA of the CDR3 is TGTGCCAGCAGTTTCTTCGACAGGGATGGTGAGCAGTACTTC. Translation: CASSFFDRDGEQYF. The whole variable domain, remainder taken from reference TRBV28 and TRBJ2-5, is DVKVTQSSRYLVKRTGEKVFLECVQDMDHENMFWYRQDPGLGLRLIYFSYDVKMKEKGDIPEGYSVSREKKERFSLILESASTNQTSMYLCASSFFDRDGEQYFGPGTRLLVL.

The chain is built from TRBV6-1 and TRBJ2-3; 10 positions agree with TRBD2. Per germline, CDR1 MNHNS and CDR2 SASEGT. V shed 1 base and J 2 bases; nucleotides not matched to a gene: 3. The CDR3 length is 16 residues. The CDR3 region has the DNA TGTGCCAGCAGTGAAGGGGGGACTAGCGTCACAGATACGCAGTATTTT. Encoded protein: CASSEGGTSVTDTQYF.

The chain employs TRBV9 and TRBJ2-3, with 7 bases identical to TRBD1. The V gene end was trimmed by 4 bases and the J gene end by 0 bases; junction bases not matched to a gene: 5. Germline values: CDR1 SGDLS, CDR2 YYNGEE. The CDR3 loop spans 15 amino acids. CDR3 bases: TGTGCCAGCAGCACTCGACAGGGTAGCACAGATACGCAGTATTTT. Its protein is CASSTRQGSTDTQYF.

This chain connects TRBV6-5 to TRBJ2-3; 7 nucleotides match TRBD1. Germline V CDR1 and CDR2: MNHEY, SVGAGI. V lost 5 bases, J lost 6 bases, and 11 bases stayed unmatched. The CDR3 is made up of 15 amino acids. The DNA of the CDR3 is TGTGCCAGCAGTCCGCCCGGACAGGCTCACGATACGCAGTATTTT. This codes for CASSPPGQAHDTQYF.